Each of the 14 T cell receptor beta chains below was sequenced from the same sample in a study of Ad26.COV2.S vaccination and SARS-CoV-2 variants (dated by TCRdb to 2020 to 2022). Receptor libraries were prepared by the immunoSEQ multiplex PCR assay. TCRdb obtained this table from immuneACCESS and retained in-frame rearrangements with V and J assigned. These tables miss some clones; where compared with another copy, unresolved V genes account for less than half of the shortfall, and the remainder is unexplained. Within this sample are about 350,000 clones, with about 91% of them counted one time only. The ten largest clones capture 3.9% of the sample. Read against the paper, the sample's time point label means: individuals recovered from natural SARS-CoV-2 infection. The sample here was peripheral blood, taken after recovery from COVID-19. The receptors derive from a human donor who had recovered from COVID-19.

A single count supports this clone. The chain employs TRBV14 and TRBJ1-3; the match to TRBD1 covers 8 bases. The CDR3 has 16 residues. Germline-derived CDR1 and CDR2 are SGHDN and FVKESK. With V trimmed by 4 bases and J by 0 bases, 5 bases remained unmatched. The CDR3 protein is CASSPRTGGSGNTIYF. The CDR3 nucleotides are TGTGCCAGCAGCCCCCGAACAGGGGGCTCTGGAAACACCATATATTTT.

The genes are TRBV3-1 (or the pseudogene TRBV3-2) and TRBJ2-5; possibly TRBD1 for D (5 bases). CDR1 LGHDT and CDR2 YNNKEL come from the germline V gene (reference sequence). Trimming stripped 4 bases from V and 2 bases from J, with 8 bases between. CDR3 size: 13 residues. The CDR3 is CASSRTGQETQYF. CDR3 in DNA: TGTGCCAGCAGCCGCACAGGACAAGAGACCCAGTACTTC.

V usage is TRBV12-5 and J usage is TRBJ2-5; 9 nucleotides agree with TRBD2. The CDR3 extends over 15 amino acids. V gave up 2 bases and J gave up 5 bases; unmatched junction bases: 6. Germline values: CDR1 LGHNT, CDR2 FRNRAP. CDR3 coding DNA: TGTGCTAGTGGTTTGCAGCGGGGGGTCCAGGAGACCCAGTACTTC. Translated: CASGLQRGVQETQYF.

This clone has a single count. The rearrangement uses TRBV14 and TRBJ2-7; D is ambiguous. From germline, CDR1 is SGHDN and CDR2 FVKESK. Deletions cut 0 bases from V and 5 bases from J, with 17 bases between. There are 16 residues in the CDR3. The CDR3 loop reads CASSQDVRRGFHEQYF. The CDR3 nucleotides are TGTGCCAGCAGCCAAGATGTCCGTCGAGGTTTCCACGAGCAGTACTTC.

CDR3 sequence reads: CASSLGGHTTEAFF. The CDR3 DNA reads as TGCGCCAGCAGCTTGGGGGGGCATACCACTGAAGCTTTCTTT. The rearrangement links TRBV5-1 to TRBJ1-1, with a tentative D call TRBD1 (6 bases). Trimming shortened V by 0 bases and J by 4 bases, and 10 bases separated the two germline ends. CDR1 and CDR2 (germline): SGHRS, YFSETQ. This CDR3 has 14 amino acids. Full variable domain (missing parts from reference TRBV5-1 and TRBJ1-1): KAGVTQTPRYLIKTRGQQVTLSCSPISGHRSVSWYQQTPGQGLQFLFEYFSETQRNKGNFPGRFSGRQFSNSRSEMNVSTLELGDSALYLCASSLGGHTTEAFFGQGTRLTVV.

V gene TRBV12-2 combines with J gene TRBJ2-2; whether TRBD1, the table's D call, matches the DNA was not checked. TRBV12-2 is deemed a pseudogene. The CDR3 runs to 22 residues. CDR3 in amino acids: CASQGRQTVGGHVQGSPGELFF. For the CDR3, the DNA is TGTGCAAGCCAGGGGAGACAGACGGTAGGCGGGCATGTCCAGGGGTCACCCGGGGAGCTGTTTTTT.

Comment on this clone: Other DNA sequences from this sample encode an identical CDR3 as well. This chain joins TRBV11-1 and TRBJ1-1; D remains unclear. The CDR3 sequence is 12 residues long. The ends were cut back, 2 bases at V and 1 base at J, with 2 bases in the middle. CDR1 SGHAT and CDR2 FQDESV come from the germline V gene (reference sequence). The CDR3 here is CASSLSNTEAFF. The CDR3 DNA sequence: TGTGCCAGCAGCTTATCGAACACTGAAGCTTTCTTT.

V is TRBV29-1 and J is TRBJ1-1; no firm D call. The germline CDR1 and CDR2 sequences are SQVTM and ANQGSEA. The CDR3 runs 13 residues. CDR3 in DNA: TGCACAGTAAGGGTAGGAGTAGGAACTGAAGCTTTCTTT. Residues: CTVRVGVGTEAFF.

The CDR3 loop reads CATSGAGGGNEQFF. CDR3 coding DNA: TGTGCCACCAGTGGTGCGGGGGGTGGCAATGAGCAGTTCTTC. The rearrangement uses TRBV24-1 and TRBJ2-1, with 8 bases matching TRBD2. Per germline, CDR1 KGHDR and CDR2 SFDVKD. Trimming cost V 5 bases and J 6 bases; bases outside gene matches: 5. The CDR3 contains 14 residues.

J is TRBJ2-3 and V is TRBV10-3, with D unresolved. Germline V gives CDR1 ENHRY, CDR2 SYGVKD. The V end was cut by 11 bases, the J end by 0 bases, with 6 bases between. CDR3 length: 11 residues. The CDR3 DNA sequence: TGTGCCTCCCTTAGCACAGATACGCAGTATTTT. It specifies CASLSTDTQYF.

This chain links TRBV5-1 with TRBJ2-4; 9 positions agree with TRBD1. From germline, CDR1 is SGHRS and CDR2 YFSETQ. This CDR3 is built from 20 residues. Trimming took 0 bases from V and 0 from J; bases not matched to a gene: 13. The CDR3 DNA is TGCGCCAGCAGCTTGGGAGGGGACAGGGCTTTGACTGCAGCCAAAAACATTCAGTACTTC. This sequence encodes CASSLGGDRALTAAKNIQYF.

The rearrangement links TRBV4-1 to TRBJ2-3, with D perhaps matching TRBD1 (6 bases). Trimming stripped 4 bases from V and 3 bases from J, with 8 bases between. The germline CDR1 and CDR2 sequences are MGHRA and YSYEKL. This CDR3 has 13 residues. CDR3 nucleotides: TGCGCCAGCAGCCTTACAGGGACAGATACGCAGTATTTT. Its protein product is CASSLTGTDTQYF.

This rearrangement joins TRBV7-2 to TRBJ1-4; D call uncertain. Per the germline V gene, CDR1 is SGHTA and CDR2 is FQGNSA. The CDR3 runs 14 residues. The V end was cut by 5 bases, the J end by 7 bases, with 14 bases between. The CDR3 is CASSPGTMAEKLFF. CDR3 nucleotide sequence: TGTGCCAGCAGCCCTGGAACCATGGCTGAAAAACTGTTTTTT. Variable domain in full (rest from reference TRBV7-2 and TRBJ1-4): GAGVSQSPSNKVTEKGKDVELRCDPISGHTALYWYRQSLGQGLEFLIYFQGNSAPDKSGLPSDRFSAERTGGSVSTLTIQRTQQEDSAVYLCASSPGTMAEKLFFGSGTQLSVL.

The V and J genes are TRBV19 and TRBJ1-4; D unresolved. The CDR3 length is 16 residues. From germline, CDR1 is LNHDA and CDR2 SQIVND (reference sequence). With 1 base removed from V and 8 bases from J, the gap between germline ends came to 17 bases. The CDR3 reads CASSIGLRAQHEKLFF. In DNA form, the CDR3 reads TGTGCCAGTAGTATAGGGTTGAGGGCACAGCACGAAAAACTGTTTTTT.